Listed below are T cell receptor beta chains from one sample, sequenced in a study of CD8 T cells in Susac syndrome. In TCRdb, the immunoSEQ multiplex PCR reads were re-called with MiXCR into one record per CDR3 protein. The sample lists some 150,000 distinct CDR3 sequences; around 94% were seen once. Sequencing used CD4+ T cells from PBMCs. The source of these receptors is a human donor in good health. Each CDR3 is given with its conserved first and last residue. Each record gives: D gene, clone size, V gene, CDR3 protein. D genes are given only for firm matches. Clone size appears in some rows only: once, few, many, or a class for an expanded clone.

D gene: TRBD1; clone size: .; V gene: TRBV29-1; CDR3 protein: CSVRQGSDQPQHF
D gene: .; clone size: .; V gene: TRBV20-1; CDR3 protein: CSATGLAPREQYF
D gene: TRBD2; clone size: .; V gene: TRBV10-3; CDR3 protein: CAISERRESGEQYF
D gene: .; clone size: .; V gene: TRBV12-3/TRBV12-4; CDR3 protein: CASSKPVYNEQFF
D gene: .; clone size: .; V gene: TRBV4-1; CDR3 protein: CASSQDPGRPSTDTQYF
D gene: .; clone size: .; V gene: TRBV29-1; CDR3 protein: CSVAAGYEQYF
D gene: .; clone size: .; V gene: TRBV20-1; CDR3 protein: CSASGLETQYF
D gene: TRBD1; clone size: once; V gene: TRBV2; CDR3 protein: CASSGTGGGETQYF
D gene: .; clone size: .; V gene: TRBV20-1; CDR3 protein: CSASFRAETQYF
D gene: .; clone size: .; V gene: TRBV5-6; CDR3 protein: CASSLDDTDTQYF
D gene: .; clone size: .; V gene: TRBV4-2; CDR3 protein: CASSQDRLDTEAFF
D gene: TRBD1; clone size: .; V gene: TRBV5-1; CDR3 protein: CASSLGQGAEQYF
D gene: TRBD1; clone size: .; V gene: TRBV11-2; CDR3 protein: CASSLDRVGYEQYF
D gene: .; clone size: once; V gene: TRBV12-3/TRBV12-4; CDR3 protein: CASSGQSQETQYF
D gene: .; clone size: .; V gene: TRBV6-6; CDR3 protein: CASSLGGSGQPQHF
D gene: .; clone size: .; V gene: TRBV7-2; CDR3 protein: CASSNRAVGYTF
D gene: .; clone size: .; V gene: TRBV2; CDR3 protein: CATQQESNQPQHF
D gene: .; clone size: .; V gene: TRBV19; CDR3 protein: CASSLAEQETQYF
D gene: TRBD1; clone size: .; V gene: TRBV20-1; CDR3 protein: CSAPTGQETQYF
D gene: TRBD2; clone size: .; V gene: TRBV15; CDR3 protein: CATSRADRLAGVGETQYF
D gene: TRBD2; clone size: few; V gene: TRBV5-1; CDR3 protein: CASSRTITSGRGYEQYF
D gene: TRBD1; clone size: .; V gene: TRBV6-6; CDR3 protein: CASSAWDRTTGELFF
D gene: .; clone size: .; V gene: TRBV19; CDR3 protein: CASSNRPASSSYNEQFF
D gene: .; clone size: .; V gene: TRBV11-3; CDR3 protein: CASSDRRNTEAFF
D gene: .; clone size: .; V gene: TRBV27; CDR3 protein: CASSLDRYLSEAFF
D gene: .; clone size: .; V gene: TRBV15; CDR3 protein: CATSRSGQGLGGRETQYF
D gene: .; clone size: .; V gene: TRBV30; CDR3 protein: CAWSSENTEAFF
D gene: .; clone size: .; V gene: TRBV5-4; CDR3 protein: CASSSPLDTRGKLFF
D gene: TRBD1; clone size: .; V gene: TRBV2; CDR3 protein: CASIGTGGETQYF
D gene: TRBD2; clone size: .; V gene: TRBV2; CDR3 protein: CASSPSSGSQYEQYF
D gene: .; clone size: .; V gene: TRBV28; CDR3 protein: CASSFNREETQYF
D gene: .; clone size: .; V gene: TRBV30; CDR3 protein: CAWRARETQYF
D gene: .; clone size: .; V gene: TRBV6-1; CDR3 protein: CASSGYKFSRRGTDTQYF
D gene: .; clone size: .; V gene: TRBV28; CDR3 protein: CASSSPPGEQYF
D gene: .; clone size: once; V gene: TRBV19; CDR3 protein: CASRTGARFGAFF
D gene: TRBD1; clone size: once; V gene: TRBV20-1; CDR3 protein: CSASRPRGLGTEAFF
D gene: .; clone size: .; V gene: TRBV2; CDR3 protein: CASSPNGGGHEKLFF
D gene: .; clone size: .; V gene: TRBV12-3/TRBV12-4; CDR3 protein: CASSLWGASYTQYF
D gene: .; clone size: .; V gene: TRBV3-1; CDR3 protein: CASSQGVVAYEQYF
D gene: .; clone size: once; V gene: TRBV5-1; CDR3 protein: CASSVVGHDITGELFF
D gene: TRBD1; clone size: .; V gene: TRBV27; CDR3 protein: CASRLLGQGNEQYF